Below are 21 T cell receptor beta chains sequenced from a single sample in a study of high-grade serous ovarian cancer treatment subgroups. The tumor samples were collected prior to definitive surgery or chemotherapy. Only in-frame clones appear in the TCRdb table, and some are missing; sequencing was by immunoSEQ multiplex PCR. Altogether some 970 clones are present, roughly 78% being singletons, with the ten largest covering more than 7%. Sample: tumor tissue. The source of these receptors is a human donor with high-grade serous ovarian cancer.

The V gene is TRBV19, the J gene TRBJ2-3, with D perhaps matching TRBD2 (6 bases). Trimming took off 4 bases at V and 5 bases at J, with 10 bases between the two ends. Germline CDR1 reads LNHDA; CDR2 reads SQIVND (reference sequence). There are 13 residues in the CDR3. The CDR3 coding sequence is TGTGCCAGTAGTAACGGACTAAAAGATACGCAGTATTTT. Translation: CASSNGLKDTQYF.

V is TRBV4-2 and J is TRBJ2-1; 9 nucleotides agree with TRBD2. This CDR3 is built from 14 residues. V gave up 4 bases and J gave up 6 bases; unmatched junction bases: 4. Germline CDR1 reads LGHNA; CDR2 reads YNFKEQ. The CDR3 spells CASSLSGGTNEQFF. The CDR3 DNA reads as TGTGCCAGCAGCCTTAGCGGGGGCACCAATGAGCAGTTCTTC.

The J gene is TRBJ2-1, the V gene TRBV6-4, with 12 bases lining up with TRBD2. The CDR3 is 14 residues long. V lost 4 bases and J lost 9; bases outside the gene matches: 4. Germline-derived CDR1 and CDR2 are MRHNA and SNTAGT. The CDR3 reads CASSASGGASEQFF. The CDR3 DNA follows: TGTGCCAGCAGTGCTAGCGGGGGGGCCAGTGAGCAGTTCTTC.

The chain combines TRBV5-1 with TRBJ2-1, with a weak D call TRBD2 (6 bases). Germline values: CDR1 SGHRS, CDR2 YFSETQ. Trimming pared 4 bases from V and 4 bases from J, leaving 12 bases between. The CDR3 is made up of 14 amino acids. The CDR3 region is CASSGSGGYNEQFF. Here the CDR3 DNA reads TGCGCCAGCAGCGGTAGTGGAGGGTACAATGAGCAGTTCTTC.

The sample holds a few counts of this clone. The rearrangement links TRBV5-1 to TRBJ2-7, with 10 bases matching TRBD1. V lost 0 bases and J lost 6; bases outside the gene matches: 9. Germline V gene data show CDR1 as SGHRS and CDR2 as YFSETQ. The CDR3 is made up of 16 amino acids. Written as DNA, the CDR3 is TGCGCCAGCAGCTTGGCCCCGGACAGGGGGGATAGCGAGCAGTACTTC. Its translation: CASSLAPDRGDSEQYF.

V is TRBV5-1 and J is TRBJ2-7, with TRBD1 matching over 8 bases. Germline CDR1 SGHRS, CDR2 YFSETQ. This CDR3 region has 14 residues. Trimming at V came to 2 bases and at J to 3 bases, leaving 4 bases not matched to a gene. The CDR3 DNA reads as TGCGCCAGCAGCTTCGGGACAGGCGGCTACGAGCAGTACTTC. This codes for CASSFGTGGYEQYF.

The CDR3 loop is CASSAGQGAQDQPQHF. CDR3 DNA sequence: TGTGCCAGCAGCGCCGGACAGGGGGCGCAGGATCAGCCCCAGCATTTT. The V gene is TRBV7-2, the J gene TRBJ1-5; 11 positions match TRBD1. The CDR3 length is 16 residues. Germline-derived CDR1 and CDR2 are SGHTA and FQGNSA. Trimming took 5 bases from V and 5 from J; bases not matched to a gene: 8.

The chain couples TRBV6-5 to TRBJ1-1, with a possible D match to TRBD1 (6 bases). This CDR3 has 13 residues. Trimming pared 8 bases from V and 4 bases from J, leaving 14 bases between. Per the germline V gene, CDR1 is MNHEY and CDR2 is SVGAGI. Here the CDR3 DNA reads TGTGCCAGCGCAAAACAGGGTAGCACTGAAGCTTTCTTT. This encodes CASAKQGSTEAFF.

This rearrangement joins TRBV5-5 to TRBJ1-1, with a weak D call TRBD1 (5 bases). CDR1 and CDR2 (germline): SGHKS, YYEKEE (reference sequence). The V and J ends lost 4 bases and 5 bases respectively, with 15 bases between them. This CDR3 is 14 amino acids long. The CDR3 protein is CASSQLLGATEAFF. DNA for the CDR3: TGTGCCAGCAGCCAACTTCTAGGGGCAACTGAAGCTTTCTTT.

The chain carries TRBV4-2 and TRBJ2-5, with no clear D. The last part of the DNA fits TRBJ2-7 better; the J call may be wrong. CDR1 LGHNA and CDR2 YNFKEQ come from the germline V gene. This CDR3 is built from 14 residues. CDR3 sequence: CASSQKAASYEQYF. The CDR3 nucleotides read TGTGCCAGCAGCCAAAAGGCGGCCTCCTACGAGCAGTACTTC.

This clone has just one count. V gene TRBV4-3 combines with J gene TRBJ2-2; 7 nucleotides agree with TRBD1. The CDR3 is 13 residues long. The germline gives CDR1 LGHNA, CDR2 YSLEER. Germline trimming cut 4 bases from V and 6 bases from J; bases unmatched to any gene: 2. CDR3 in amino acids: CASSPDRAGELFF. CDR3 nucleotides: TGCGCCAGCAGCCCCGACAGGGCCGGGGAGCTGTTTTTT.

This clone was observed a few times. The V call is TRBV29-1, the J call TRBJ2-2; possibly TRBD2 for D (6 bases). Per germline, CDR1 SQVTM and CDR2 ANQGSEA. With 7 bases removed from V and 11 bases from J, the gap between germline ends came to 14 bases. The CDR3 consists of 11 residues. The CDR3 DNA sequence: TGCAGCGCTTGGTGGGGACTCGAGCTGTTTTTT. This translates into CSAWWGLELFF.

V is TRBV6-5 and J is TRBJ1-4; D may be TRBD1 (6 bases). The V gene's germline CDR1 is MNHEY and CDR2 SVGAGI. V lost 7 bases and J lost 5, with 17 bases in between. The length of the CDR3 is 15 residues. In nucleotides, the CDR3 is TGTGCCAGCACTCTCATGGGGGGCAGCAATGAAAAACTGTTTTTT. This encodes CASTLMGGSNEKLFF.

This chain links TRBV2 with TRBJ1-1; maybe TRBD1 (6 bases). Germline assignment: CDR1 SNHLY and CDR2 FYNNEI. This CDR3 is 14 amino acids long. V was trimmed by 8 bases and J by 3 bases, leaving 16 bases between them. CDR3 sequence reads: CASGTGRGYTEAFF. CDR3 nucleotide sequence: TGTGCCAGCGGTACAGGGAGGGGGTACACTGAAGCTTTCTTT.

The chain uses TRBV11-2 and TRBJ2-7; maybe TRBD2 (5 bases). CDR1 and CDR2 from the germline V gene are SGHAT and FQNNGV. Trimming pared 0 bases from V and 0 bases from J, leaving 9 bases between. The CDR3 is 15 amino acids. The DNA of the CDR3 is TGTGCCAGCAGCTTAGATCCAGCGGACTCCTACGAGCAGTACTTC. It is translated as CASSLDPADSYEQYF. Full variable domain (rest looked up from reference TRBV11-2 and TRBJ2-7): EAGVAQSPRYKIIEKRQSVAFWCNPISGHATLYWYQQILGQGPKLLIQFQNNGVVDDSQLPKDRFSAERLKGVDSTLKIQPAKLEDSAVYLCASSLDPADSYEQYFGPGTRLTVT.

The rearrangement uses TRBV7-9 and TRBJ1-4; the D gene is possibly TRBD1 (6 bases). There are 15 residues in the CDR3. The ends were cut back, 2 bases at V and 7 bases at J, with 14 bases in the middle. CDR1 is SEHNR, CDR2 FQNEAQ, per germline (reference sequence). CDR3 in amino acids: CASSLPDSPVEKLFF. CDR3 sequence (DNA): TGTGCCAGCAGCTTACCGGACAGTCCAGTTGAAAAACTGTTTTTT.

CDR3 sequence reads: CASSQATGTSGEGGFQYF. In DNA, the CDR3 is TGTGCCAGCAGCCAAGCTACCGGGACTAGCGGGGAGGGGGGTTTTCAGTACTTC. The chain has TRBV4-2 and TRBJ2-4; 13 nucleotides agree with TRBD2. V lost 1 base to trimming and J lost 11 bases; unmatched junction nucleotides: 14. CDR3 size: 18 residues. Germline values: CDR1 LGHNA, CDR2 YNFKEQ.

This rearrangement joins TRBV6-5 to TRBJ1-1, with D perhaps matching TRBD1 (6 bases). The CDR3 is made up of 14 amino acids. V lost 4 bases to trimming and J lost 4 bases, with 13 bases between them. Per germline, CDR1 MNHEY and CDR2 SVGAGI. CDR3 sequence: CASSSRGVRTEAFF. The CDR3 region has the DNA TGTGCCAGCAGTTCAAGGGGGGTCCGCACTGAAGCTTTCTTT.

V and J are TRBV7-9 and TRBJ2-5; possible D gene TRBD2, 6 bases. V gave up 7 bases and J gave up 5 bases, with 20 bases separating them. Germline V gives CDR1 SEHNR, CDR2 FQNEAQ (reference sequence). This CDR3 has 15 residues. CDR3 nucleotides: TGTGCCAGCACCCGTCTGGAGGGGCCGGGGGAGACCCAGTACTTC. Its translation is CASTRLEGPGETQYF.

The chain recombines TRBV18 with TRBJ1-4; possibly TRBD1 for D (5 bases). Deletions cut 5 bases from V and 5 bases from J, with 15 bases between. CDR3 length: 15 residues. The V gene's germline CDR1 is KGHSH and CDR2 LQKENI. The CDR3 region is CASSSSGRGNEKLFF. DNA for the CDR3: TGTGCCAGCTCAAGCTCGGGACGGGGAAATGAAAAACTGTTTTTT.

This clone was detected only a few times. This chain joins TRBV5-1 and TRBJ2-7; 8 nucleotides agree with TRBD2. The CDR3 sequence is 14 residues long. Germline V gene lookup returns CDR1 SGHRS and CDR2 YFSETQ. V shed 4 bases, J shed 6 bases, and the junction held 9 bases outside the gene matches. CDR3 in amino acids: CASSSGSAGSEQYF. The CDR3 DNA follows: TGCGCCAGCAGCAGCGGGAGTGCAGGGTCCGAGCAGTACTTC.